What follows are 16 T cell receptor beta chains derived from one specimen sequenced in a study of T-cell memory formation after mild COVID-19. TCRdb reanalysed the 5' RACE reads using MiXCR and keeps one entry per CDR3 protein. The table has under 600,000 distinct CDR3 sequences, about 20% seen once. Input material: PBMCs or a T cell subset sorted from them (not recorded which). These receptors were obtained from an adult woman who had mild COVID-19 (a few samples of this study predate the infection). Cell type and time point are not known.

The chain combines TRBV6-2 or TRBV6-3 with TRBJ1-1; D gene uncertain. V was cut by 6 bases and J by 4 bases, with 15 bases left in between. CDR3 size: 14 residues. Germline values: CDR1 MNHEY, CDR2 SVGEGT. The CDR3 here is CASSRGSLGTEAFF. In DNA, the CDR3 is TGTGCCAGCAGCCGAGGTAGCCTAGGCACTGAAGCTTTCTTT.

This clonotype was found a few times. V and J are TRBV12-3 or TRBV12-4 and TRBJ2-7; tentatively, D is TRBD2 (7 bases). V was clipped by 1 base and J by 2 bases, with 12 bases between them. The CDR3 has 15 residues. Here the CDR3 DNA reads TGTGCCAGCAGTTTAGGGGGGGGGCGACCCTACGAGCAGTACTTC. It is translated as CASSLGGGRPYEQYF.

This clonotype showed up just a few times. The chain is built from TRBV7-9 and TRBJ2-1; D tentatively reads TRBD1 or TRBD2 (6 bases each). V gave up 5 bases and J gave up 6 bases, with 14 bases separating them. The CDR3 is 14 residues long. Germline assignment: CDR1 SEHNR and CDR2 FQNEAQ (reference sequence). The CDR3 DNA follows: TGTGCCAGCAGCCTATTAGCGGACAGCAATGAGCAGTTCTTC. Amino acids: CASSLLADSNEQFF.

The chain uses TRBV5-1 and TRBJ2-7; D unresolved. CDR1 is SGHRS and CDR2 is YFSETQ in the germline V gene. The CDR3 loop spans 13 amino acids. Trimming removed 3 bases from V and 2 bases from J, with 9 bases in between. The CDR3 DNA reads as TGCGCCAGCAGCTGGGAACCTACCTACGAGCAGTACTTC. Its translation: CASSWEPTYEQYF.

The sample holds a few counts of this clonotype. This chain joins TRBV5-6 and TRBJ2-3; D gene unclear. V was clipped by 4 bases and J by 11 bases, with 20 bases between them. Germline lookup yields CDR1 SGHDT and CDR2 YYEEEE. This CDR3 contains 14 residues. Here the CDR3 reads CASSPRASVTEQYF. CDR3 DNA sequence: TGTGCCAGCAGCCCACGGGCTTCTGTAACGGAGCAGTATTTT.

The chain uses TRBV9 and TRBJ2-7, with D tentatively TRBD1 (5 bases). CDR1 is SGDLS and CDR2 is YYNGEE in the germline V gene. V lost 3 bases, J lost 0 bases, and 13 bases lay in between. The CDR3 totals 15 residues. CDR3 coding DNA: TGTGCCAGCAGCGAAGGGGCAGGGAACTCCTACGAGCAGTACTTC. Protein product: CASSEGAGNSYEQYF.

The chain employs TRBV7-8 and TRBJ2-7, with D possibly TRBD1 on 6 matching bases. Trimming stripped 1 base from V and 5 bases from J, with 12 bases between. CDR1 is SGHVS and CDR2 is FQNEAQ in the germline V gene. This CDR3 has 14 residues. CDR3: CASSLEGDRDEQYF. The CDR3 DNA follows: TGTGCCAGCAGCTTAGAGGGGGACCGGGACGAGCAGTACTTC.

As to this clonotype: This may arise from a read error, as a much more abundant clone is one base away. The chain joins TRBV7-9 to TRBJ2-5; the match to TRBD2 covers 10 bases. With 2 bases clipped from V and 1 base from J, the junction kept 1 base outside the gene matches. The CDR3 totals 15 residues. Per germline, CDR1 SEHNR and CDR2 FQNEAQ (reference sequence). In nucleotides, the CDR3 is TGTGCCAGCAGCTTACTAGCGGGGGCCCAAGAGACCCAGTACTTC. Amino acids: CASSLLAGAQETQYF.

The chain carries TRBV6-5 and TRBJ1-1; 9 bases map to TRBD1. Losses at the gene ends were 0 bases for V and 1 base for J; bases not matched to a gene: 3. The germline V gene encodes CDR1 MNHEY and CDR2 SVGAGI. This CDR3 comprises 16 residues. The CDR3 spells CASSYSTGGWNTEAFF. For the CDR3, the DNA is TGTGCCAGCAGTTACTCAACAGGGGGCTGGAACACTGAAGCTTTCTTT.

The chain is built from TRBV14 and TRBJ1-1; D perhaps matches TRBD1 (5 bases). There are 14 residues in the CDR3. V shed 8 bases and J shed 0 bases, with 13 bases lying between them. Per germline, CDR1 SGHDN and CDR2 FVKESK. As DNA, the CDR3 is TGTGCCAGCCTGCGGGGGGTAATGAACACTGAAGCTTTCTTT. It specifies CASLRGVMNTEAFF. The full variable domain, its missing parts supplied by reference TRBV14 and TRBJ1-1, is EAGVTQFPSHSVIEKGQTVTLRCDPISGHDNLYWYRRVMGKEIKFLLHFVKESKQDESGMPNNRFLAERTGGTYSTLKVQPAELEDSGVYFCASLRGVMNTEAFFGQGTRLTVV.

The table lists this clonotype with a few counts. This rearrangement joins TRBV5-4 to TRBJ2-1; the match to TRBD2 covers 10 bases. CDR3 size: 16 residues. J was trimmed by 6 bases and V by 0 bases; bases with no gene match: 6. Germline CDR1 reads SGHNT; CDR2 reads YYREEE (reference sequence). CDR3 in DNA: TGTGCCAGCAGCTTGGCAGGGTCTAGCGGGAGCAATGAGCAGTTCTTC. Protein: CASSLAGSSGSNEQFF.

This clonotype occurred a few times. The J gene is TRBJ2-5, the V gene TRBV5-1, with 11 bases fitting TRBD2. Per the germline V gene, CDR1 is SGHRS and CDR2 is YFSETQ. The CDR3 consists of 14 residues. The J segment lost 3 bases and the V segment lost 5 bases, leaving 3 bases of the junction unmatched. The CDR3 DNA reads TGCGCCAGCAGGACTAGCGGGATAAAAGAGACCCAGTACTTC. Amino acid sequence: CASRTSGIKETQYF.

This clonotype was counted a few times. This chain connects TRBV12-3 or TRBV12-4 to TRBJ2-2; 8 bases agree with TRBD2. V was clipped by 8 bases and J by 12 bases; unmatched bases: 14. The CDR3 length is 14 residues. Here the CDR3 DNA reads TGTGCCAGCTCTAGGTCGGGCGGGGGGTACCAGCTGTTTTTT. Protein: CASSRSGGGYQLFF.

V usage is TRBV7-9 and J usage is TRBJ1-4, with 8 bases lining up with TRBD1. The J segment lost 11 bases and the V segment lost 6 bases, leaving 11 bases of the junction unmatched. The CDR3 spans 14 residues. CDR1 is SEHNR and CDR2 is FQNEAQ in the germline V gene (reference sequence). The CDR3 is CASSQTGTGRKLFF. The CDR3 nucleotides are TGTGCCAGCAGTCAAACCGGGACAGGAAGGAAACTGTTTTTT.

The rearrangement links TRBV20-1 to TRBJ2-2; D is ambiguous. Germline V gene data show CDR1 as DFQATT and CDR2 as SNEGSKA (reference sequence). Trimming took 6 bases from V and 4 from J, leaving 6 bases between them. The CDR3 has 11 amino acids. CDR3 sequence: CSARPTGELFF. The CDR3 DNA sequence: TGCAGTGCAAGACCCACCGGGGAGCTGTTTTTT.

The rearrangement uses TRBV6-2 or TRBV6-3 and TRBJ2-7, with a tentative D call TRBD1 (7 bases). The V and J ends lost 6 bases and 4 bases respectively, with 28 bases between them. This CDR3 has 18 residues. Germline V gene sequence: CDR1 MNHEY, CDR2 SVGEGT. The CDR3 DNA follows: TGTGCCAGCAGCCCCCCGCCCGCGGGACAGCTATTTACATACGAGCAGTACTTC. It codes for CASSPPPAGQLFTYEQYF.